This T cell receptor beta chain was sequenced during a study of chemoradiotherapy in HPV16-positive cancers. Study-wide results and caveats: Candidate HPV-specific clones and E7-related TCR motifs grew in tumor during treatment. HPV-specific T cells were functionally defined from only a couple of HPV16-positive patients.

About this clone: Its antigen is not identified.

This CDR3 region has 16 residues. V was cut by 3 bases and J by 0 bases, with 14 bases left in between. Germline-derived CDR1 and CDR2 are LNHDA and SQIVND (reference sequence). Sequenced by immunoSEQ multiplex PCR; TCRdb stores in-frame clones only, minus some. The sample includes roughly 30,000 clones, around 92% of them seen just once. The receptor was isolated from a human donor with HPV-associated anogenital cancer. This specimen consisted of blood, obtained from a patient who underwent chemoradiotherapy. The chain combines TRBV19 with TRBJ1-1; D uncertain. The CDR3 DNA is TGTGCCAGTAGTATGTCGGCAGTGATCATGAACACTGAAGCTTTCTTT. This codes for CASSMSAVIMNTEAFF.